This entry lists 31 T cell receptor beta chains sequenced from one sample in a study of Ad26.COV2.S vaccination and SARS-CoV-2 variants. Only in-frame clones appear in the TCRdb table, and some are missing; sequencing was by immunoSEQ multiplex PCR. The table has 350,000 to 550,000 clones, 89% seen once. The treatment denotes: some 20 received Ad26.COV2.S at low or high dose, single or two shots; roughly five received placebo; per-sample allocation not given. The samples were gathered on day 63 after the first injection of vaccine or placebo. The sequencing here drew on peripheral blood, taken in a trial of Ad26.COV2.S vaccine versus placebo. The receptors originated from a person between 18 and 65 years old who received the Ad26.COV2.S COVID-19 vaccine or a placebo.

The chain carries TRBV4-3 and TRBJ2-2; no reliable D call. CDR3 length: 14 residues. V was pared by 0 bases and J by 4 bases, with 6 bases between. Per the germline V gene, CDR1 is LGHNA and CDR2 is YSLEER. CDR3 coding DNA: TGCGCCAGCAGCCAAGATTACGGCACCGGGGAGCTGTTTTTT. It codes for CASSQDYGTGELFF.

The chain is built from TRBV7-9 and TRBJ2-3; 7 positions match TRBD1. With 5 bases clipped from V and 3 bases from J, the junction kept 8 bases outside the gene matches. Germline CDR1 is SEHNR and CDR2 is FQNEAQ (reference sequence). This CDR3 has 15 residues. CDR3 in amino acids: CASSLLGGGTDTQYF. CDR3 DNA sequence: TGTGCCAGCAGCCTCCTAGGGGGCGGGACAGATACGCAGTATTTT.

V and J are TRBV2 and TRBJ1-6, with 9 bases identical to TRBD1. Germline CDR1 and CDR2: SNHLY and FYNNEI. The CDR3 is 15 amino acids. V lost 7 bases and J lost 7; bases outside the gene matches: 8. CDR3 sequence reads: CASTSTGTGNSPLHF. The CDR3 DNA reads as TGTGCCAGCACCTCAACCGGGACAGGGAATTCACCCCTCCACTTT.

The chain is built from TRBV19 and TRBJ1-2; 9 positions agree with TRBD1. The CDR3 contains 15 residues. V lost 3 bases to trimming and J lost 2 bases; unmatched junction nucleotides: 4. Germline assignment: CDR1 LNHDA and CDR2 SQIVND (reference sequence). As DNA, the CDR3 is TGTGCCAGTAGTATCTGGACAGGGGCCAACTATGGCTACACCTTC. It is translated as CASSIWTGANYGYTF.

Here the CDR3 DNA reads TGTGCCAGCAGCTTAGAAGTGTCCTACGAGCAGTACGTC. This translates into CASSLEVSYEQYV. The chain links TRBV7-2 to TRBJ2-7; D is unresolved. CDR3 size: 13 residues. Trimming shortened V by 1 base and J by 1 base, and 5 bases separated the two germline ends. The germline gives CDR1 SGHTA, CDR2 FQGNSA.

The chain employs TRBV25-1 and TRBJ2-2; TRBD1 matches at 7 bases. The trim removed 3 bases at V and 2 bases at J, leaving 6 bases unmatched. Germline V CDR1 and CDR2: MGHDK, SYGVNS. The CDR3 sequence is 16 residues long. CDR3 coding DNA: TGTGCCAGCAGTGATACAAAGGGGGCCAACACCGGGGAGCTGTTTTTT. Protein product: CASSDTKGANTGELFF.

This chain uses TRBV18 with TRBJ2-6; unclear D gene. The ends were cut back, 8 bases at V and 2 bases at J, with 19 bases in the middle. The CDR3 is 17 amino acids. Germline V gives CDR1 KGHSH, CDR2 LQKENI. In nucleotides, the CDR3 is TGTGCCAGCACCCCGACTTCATCTGGGGCTGGGGCCAACGTCCTGACTTTC. It is translated as CASTPTSSGAGANVLTF. The entire variable domain, with the rest obtained from reference TRBV18 and TRBJ2-6, is as follows: NAGVMQNPRHLVRRRGQEARLRCSPMKGHSHVYWYRQLPEEGLKFMVYLQKENIIDESGMPKERFSAEFPKEGPSILRIQQVVRGDSAAYFCASTPTSSGAGANVLTFGAGSRLTVL.

The count of this clone is one. CDR3 DNA: TGTGCCAGCAGTGATTCTTGGGGGGTCGGGTTCTATCAGCCCCAGCATTTT. Protein sequence: CASSDSWGVGFYQPQHF. The genes are TRBV6-1 and TRBJ1-5; weak D call: TRBD1 (5 bases). Germline V gene data show CDR1 as MNHNS and CDR2 as SASEGT. The CDR3 loop spans 17 amino acids. The germline V and J ends were trimmed by 3 bases and 5 bases, with 20 bases remaining between them.

The CDR3 DNA follows: TGTGCCAGCAGTTCCTGGACAGGGGGCTATGGCTACACCTTC. Translated: CASSSWTGGYGYTF. This chain links TRBV28 with TRBJ1-2, with TRBD1 matching 10 bases. Germline loops: CDR1 MDHEN, CDR2 SYDVKM. The CDR3 has 14 residues. J was trimmed by 4 bases and V by 4 bases; bases with no gene match: 3.

This clone was seen once. The V gene is TRBV6-5, the J gene TRBJ2-5, with TRBD2 as a possible D gene (5 bases). Germline V lookup: CDR1 MNHEY, CDR2 SVGAGI. This CDR3 spans 13 amino acids. V lost 7 bases and J lost 1, with 10 bases in between. The CDR3 DNA follows: TGTGCCAGCAACCCGGGGAGCCAAGAGACCCAGTACTTC. It is translated as CASNPGSQETQYF.

V is TRBV7-9 and J is TRBJ1-4; TRBD1 is a possible D gene (6 bases). Germline V gives CDR1 SEHNR, CDR2 FQNEAQ (reference sequence). V lost 7 bases and J lost 7, with 19 bases in between. The CDR3 totals 15 residues. CDR3 in amino acids: CASTVSVGGGEKLFF. For the CDR3, the DNA is TGTGCCAGCACCGTCTCGGTTGGAGGGGGTGAAAAACTGTTTTTT. The whole variable domain, remainder taken from reference TRBV7-9 and TRBJ1-4, is DTGVSQNPRHKITKRGQNVTFRCDPISEHNRLYWYRQTLGQGPEFLTYFQNEAQLEKSRLLSDRFSAERPKGSFSTLEIQRTEQGDSAMYLCASTVSVGGGEKLFFGSGTQLSVL.

This chain joins TRBV2 and TRBJ1-6; perhaps TRBD1 as D (5 bases). V was clipped by 6 bases and J by 4 bases, with 10 bases between them. The CDR3 runs 14 residues. The germline gives CDR1 SNHLY, CDR2 FYNNEI. CDR3 DNA: TGTGCCAGCAGCCCGGACACTTATAATTCACCCCTCCACTTT. Protein sequence: CASSPDTYNSPLHF.

This sequence joins TRBV5-4 and TRBJ2-5; TRBD1 matches 7 bases. The CDR3 sequence is 13 residues long. V dropped 4 bases and J dropped 5; count of bases not matched to a gene: 5. CDR1 and CDR2 (germline): SGHNT, YYREEE (reference sequence). The CDR3 region is CASSGTVDETQYF. In nucleotides, the CDR3 is TGTGCCAGCAGCGGGACAGTAGATGAGACCCAGTACTTC.

The chain joins TRBV7-9 to TRBJ2-1, with D unresolved. The CDR3 totals 13 residues. V lost 3 bases to trimming and J lost 2 bases, with 5 bases between them. Per germline, CDR1 SEHNR and CDR2 FQNEAQ (reference sequence). The CDR3 reads CASSFTTYNEQFF. The DNA for the CDR3 is TGTGCCAGCAGCTTCACTACCTACAATGAGCAGTTCTTC.

The V gene is TRBV10-3, the J gene TRBJ2-1, with 12 bases lining up with TRBD2. V trimming: 6 bases; J trimming: 8 bases; junction bases outside the gene matches: 8. The length of the CDR3 is 15 residues. Per germline, CDR1 ENHRY and CDR2 SYGVKD. This chain's CDR3 is CAIRRLAGDEDEQFF. As DNA, the CDR3 is TGTGCCATCAGGAGACTAGCGGGAGATGAAGATGAGCAGTTCTTC.

V usage is TRBV5-5 and J usage is TRBJ1-6, with 7 bases matching TRBD1. CDR3 size: 18 residues. Per the germline V gene, CDR1 is SGHKS and CDR2 is YYEKEE (reference sequence). V shed 4 bases, J shed 0 bases, and the junction held 10 bases outside the gene matches. CDR3 residues: CASSRDRGFNSYNSPLHF. Written as DNA, the CDR3 is TGTGCCAGCAGCAGGGACAGAGGCTTCAACTCCTATAATTCACCCCTCCACTTT.

The J gene is TRBJ2-1, the V gene TRBV13; D is unresolved. The germline gives CDR1 PRHDT, CDR2 FYEKMQ (reference sequence). Trimming took off 1 base at V and 3 bases at J, with 10 bases between the two ends. The CDR3 sequence is 15 residues long. CDR3 nucleotide sequence: TGTGCCAGCAGCTTAGCCGGTAGCCGCTACAATGAGCAGTTCTTC. It codes for CASSLAGSRYNEQFF.

The chain carries TRBV6-5 and TRBJ2-3; 7 bases match TRBD2. The germline V gene encodes CDR1 MNHEY and CDR2 SVGAGI. This CDR3 has 14 residues. The V gene end was trimmed by 7 bases and the J gene end by 1 base; junction bases not matched to a gene: 5. Here the CDR3 DNA reads TGTGCCAGCACCTTAACTAGCGGCACAGATACGCAGTATTTT. Protein sequence: CASTLTSGTDTQYF.

The chain recombines TRBV11-2 with TRBJ2-1, with TRBD2 as a possible D gene (6 bases). CDR3 length equals 16 residues. V was cut by 1 base and J by 5 bases, with 15 bases left in between. The germline V gene encodes CDR1 SGHAT and CDR2 FQNNGV. In DNA form, the CDR3 reads TGTGCCAGCAGCTTAGGCGCGGGACTCACTAACAATGAGCAGTTCTTC. Translation gives CASSLGAGLTNNEQFF.

V gene TRBV27 combines with J gene TRBJ1-3; D possibly corresponds to TRBD1 (5 bases). The ends were cut back, 3 bases at V and 0 bases at J, with 15 bases in the middle. The CDR3 loop spans 17 amino acids. Germline V gives CDR1 MNHEY, CDR2 SMNVEV (reference sequence). CDR3 protein: CASSLGGDLGSGNTIYF. The CDR3 bases are TGTGCCAGCAGTTTGGGAGGGGACTTGGGCTCTGGAAACACCATATATTTT.

This CDR3 is CASSQTSPSYNEQFF. The CDR3 bases are TGTGCCAGCAGTCAGACTAGCCCCTCCTACAATGAGCAGTTCTTC. V gene TRBV27 combines with J gene TRBJ2-1; the match to TRBD2 covers 7 bases. With 5 bases clipped from V and 0 bases from J, the junction kept 4 bases outside the gene matches. CDR3 length: 15 residues. The germline CDR1 and CDR2 sequences are MNHEY and SMNVEV (reference sequence).

The chain has TRBV30 and TRBJ1-3; possible D gene TRBD1, 5 bases. Germline V lookup: CDR1 GTSNPN, CDR2 SVGIG (reference sequence). The V and J ends lost 2 bases and 4 bases respectively, with 18 bases between them. The CDR3 covers 16 residues. CDR3 amino acids: CAWSQHLRGSGNTIYF. The CDR3 DNA reads as TGTGCCTGGAGTCAGCACCTAAGGGGATCCGGAAACACCATATATTTT.

The V gene is TRBV7-3, the J gene TRBJ2-1, with D maybe TRBD1 (7 bases). Trimming removed 5 bases from V and 5 bases from J, with 16 bases in between. Per germline, CDR1 SGHTA and CDR2 FQGTGA. The CDR3 consists of 15 residues. Here the CDR3 reads CASSPDREVHNEQFF. The CDR3 DNA is TGTGCCAGCAGCCCAGACAGGGAGGTCCACAATGAGCAGTTCTTC.

The chain carries TRBV20-1 and TRBJ1-6, with a tentative D call TRBD1 (6 bases). The ends were cut back, 3 bases at V and 0 bases at J, with 18 bases in the middle. Germline V gives CDR1 DFQATT, CDR2 SNEGSKA (reference sequence). The length of the CDR3 is 18 residues. In DNA, the CDR3 is TGCAGTGCTAGTAGGGCAGGGGACATAATCTCCTATAATTCACCCCTCCACTTT. Encoded protein: CSASRAGDIISYNSPLHF.

J is TRBJ1-6 and V is TRBV9, with 7 nucleotides matching TRBD1. Germline V gives CDR1 SGDLS, CDR2 YYNGEE. Unmatched junction bases numbered 8, after V lost 4 bases and J lost 10 bases. The CDR3 consists of 14 residues. DNA of the CDR3: TGTGCCAGCAGCTCCAGGGGGATGGGATCACCCCTCCACTTT. Translating it yields CASSSRGMGSPLHF. The full variable domain, in which reference TRBV9 and TRBJ1-6 provide the parts outside the CDR3, is DSGVTQTPKHLITATGQRVTLRCSPRSGDLSVYWYQQSLDQGLQFLIQYYNGEERAKGNILERFSAQQFPDLHSELNLSSLELGDSALYFCASSSRGMGSPLHFGNGTRLTVT.

The rearrangement joins TRBV7-9 to TRBJ1-6, with unresolved D. The CDR3 is 14 amino acids. The V gene lost 1 base and the J gene lost 4 bases, with 5 bases spanning the gap. From germline, CDR1 is SEHNR and CDR2 FQNEAQ (reference sequence). The CDR3 DNA reads as TGTGCCAGCAGCTTAGGATTGTATAATTCACCCCTCCACTTT. Translation: CASSLGLYNSPLHF.

The chain is built from TRBV7-3 and TRBJ2-5; 8 bases are shared with TRBD1. This CDR3 contains 15 residues. With V trimmed by 5 bases and J by 3 bases, 8 bases remained unmatched. CDR1 SGHTA and CDR2 FQGTGA come from the germline V gene. CDR3 in amino acids: CASSARTGLEETQYF. The CDR3, as DNA: TGTGCCAGCAGCGCCCGGACAGGGCTTGAAGAGACCCAGTACTTC.

In its sample, this clone was seen once. The CDR3 DNA is TGTGCCAGCAGTTTATGCCCCCCAGGGACAGAGCAAGAGACCCAGTACTTC. Its protein product is CASSLCPPGTEQETQYF. The gene calls are TRBV27 and TRBJ2-5; 7 bases fit TRBD1. After removal of 1 base from V and 2 bases from J, the junction contained 10 bases not matched to a gene. Germline V gene lookup returns CDR1 MNHEY and CDR2 SMNVEV (reference sequence). There are 17 residues in the CDR3.

The V gene is TRBV13, the J gene TRBJ2-5, with D perhaps matching TRBD2 (5 bases). Trimming left V 1 base short and J 3 bases short, with 6 bases between. The germline gives CDR1 PRHDT, CDR2 FYEKMQ (reference sequence). This CDR3 is built from 13 residues. CDR3 sequence reads: CASSLELEETQYF. DNA for the CDR3: TGTGCCAGCAGCTTAGAACTAGAAGAGACCCAGTACTTC.

V and J are TRBV6-5 and TRBJ1-2; D gene unclear. The germline V gene encodes CDR1 MNHEY and CDR2 SVGAGI. The germline V and J ends were trimmed by 7 bases and 2 bases, with 11 bases remaining between them. The length of the CDR3 is 13 residues. The CDR3 nucleotides read TGTGCCAGCATGCAGACACTAAACTATGGCTACACCTTC. It codes for CASMQTLNYGYTF.

V gene TRBV4-3 combines with J gene TRBJ1-3, with 12 bases fitting TRBD1. Germline CDR1 and CDR2: LGHNA and YSLEER. V gave up 4 bases and J gave up 8 bases; unmatched junction bases: 6. The CDR3 sequence is 15 residues long. Here the CDR3 DNA reads TGCGCCAGCAGCCCTGGGACAGGGGGCTTGGACACCATATATTTT. It encodes CASSPGTGGLDTIYF.